Following are 14 T cell receptor beta chains from one sample sequenced in a study of shared clonotypes between healthy human individuals. Sequenced by immunoSEQ multiplex PCR; TCRdb stores in-frame clones only, minus some. The sample has 650,000 to 800,000 clones; about 91% are singletons. Only CD45RO-negative cells positively selected for CCR7 counted as naive CD8 cells, so terminally differentiated effector memory CD45RA+ cells were excluded. Material for sequencing was naive CD8+ T cells sorted from blood. The receptors come from a man between 25 and 39 years old in good health.

This chain joins TRBV9 and TRBJ1-1, with D possibly TRBD1 on 5 matching bases. CDR1 and CDR2 (germline): SGDLS, YYNGEE. V was shortened by 0 bases and J by 10 bases, with 25 bases between the two germline ends. The CDR3 loop spans 17 amino acids. CDR3 loop: CASSVGWVGEPALGAFF. In DNA form, the CDR3 reads TGTGCCAGCAGCGTAGGGTGGGTAGGGGAACCCGCGCTCGGAGCTTTCTTT.

The rearrangement links TRBV28 to TRBJ2-7; TRBD1 matches at 8 bases. Germline values: CDR1 MDHEN, CDR2 SYDVKM. The junction had 10 bases not matched to a gene; V was cut back by 2 bases and J by 4 bases. The CDR3 totals 16 residues. CDR3 sequence: CASSLEDDRGRYEQYF. CDR3 DNA sequence: TGTGCCAGCAGTTTAGAGGACGACAGGGGACGGTACGAGCAGTACTTC. Full variable domain (remainder filled in from reference TRBV28 and TRBJ2-7): DVKVTQSSRYLVKRTGEKVFLECVQDMDHENMFWYRQDPGLGLRLIYFSYDVKMKEKGDIPEGYSVSREKKERFSLILESASTNQTSMYLCASSLEDDRGRYEQYFGPGTRLTVT.

The chain recombines TRBV29-1 with TRBJ2-3; 10 bases line up with TRBD2. CDR3 length equals 15 residues. V was clipped by 7 bases and J by 2 bases; unmatched bases: 9. Germline CDR1 is SQVTM and CDR2 is ANQGSEA. The CDR3: CSANPAGGNTDTQYF. CDR3 coding DNA: TGCAGCGCAAACCCAGCGGGAGGGAACACAGATACGCAGTATTTT.

V is TRBV27 and J is TRBJ1-4; D not resolved. CDR1 is MNHEY and CDR2 is SMNVEV in the germline V gene (reference sequence). The CDR3 runs to 16 residues. V lost 2 bases, J lost 6 bases, and 16 bases lay in between. CDR3 region: CASSLSQVSGDEKLFF. The CDR3 bases are TGTGCCAGCAGTTTAAGCCAGGTCAGTGGCGATGAAAAACTGTTTTTT.

The gene calls are TRBV7-2 and TRBJ2-7, with 11 bases that match TRBD2. The CDR3 runs to 14 residues. Germline CDR1 is SGHTA and CDR2 is FQGNSA. V lost 5 bases to trimming and J lost 3 bases; unmatched junction nucleotides: 3. The CDR3 DNA follows: TGTGCCAGCAGCCTTAGCGGGAGGGACTACGAGCAGTACTTC. It yields the protein CASSLSGRDYEQYF.

Concerning this clone: Within the sample, other DNA sequences also encode this same CDR3. The genes are TRBV27 and TRBJ2-3; D remains unclear. The CDR3 extends over 15 amino acids. The V and J ends lost 2 bases and 0 bases respectively, with 9 bases between them. In germline, CDR1 is MNHEY, CDR2 SMNVEV (reference sequence). In DNA, the CDR3 is TGTGCCAGCAGTTTAGGGGTGTTAAGCACAGATACGCAGTATTTT. Encoded protein: CASSLGVLSTDTQYF.

The V call is TRBV29-1, the J call TRBJ2-5; the D gene is possibly TRBD2 (6 bases). CDR1 SQVTM and CDR2 ANQGSEA come from the germline V gene. The CDR3 contains 16 residues. Trimming cost V 0 bases and J 5 bases, with 19 bases left between them. CDR3 sequence (DNA): TGCAGCGTTGAAGATAAGTTTAGGATAGGAGGGGAGACCCAGTACTTC. Its translation is CSVEDKFRIGGETQYF.

To note about this clone: The sample carries other DNA sequences with the same CDR3. This rearrangement joins TRBV5-1 to TRBJ2-1; 7 bases map to TRBD1. This CDR3 contains 15 residues. The ends lost 4 bases at V and 2 bases at J; junction bases unmatched: 6. CDR1 and CDR2 (germline): SGHRS, YFSETQ. CDR3 in DNA: TGCGCCAGCAGCCAAACCGGGACAGCCTACAATGAGCAGTTCTTC. This sequence encodes CASSQTGTAYNEQFF.

The chain uses TRBV11-2 and TRBJ2-2; D is unclear. The germline V and J ends were trimmed by 2 bases and 0 bases, with 10 bases remaining between them. This CDR3 is 16 amino acids long. Germline CDR1 is SGHAT and CDR2 is FQNNGV. The CDR3 sequence is CASSLNFEPNTGELFF. CDR3 DNA sequence: TGTGCCAGCAGCTTAAACTTTGAACCGAACACCGGGGAGCTGTTTTTT.

This clone was seen a handful of times. CDR3 loop: CASSLGLAGNDEQFF. The CDR3 bases are TGTGCCAGCAGCTTAGGACTAGCGGGAAACGATGAGCAGTTCTTC. This chain joins TRBV7-3 and TRBJ2-1; 12 nucleotides align to TRBD2. Trimming took 2 bases from V and 8 from J; bases not matched to a gene: 4. The CDR3 runs 15 residues. CDR1 SGHTA and CDR2 FQGTGA come from the germline V gene.

The chain joins TRBV11-1 to TRBJ2-5; weak D call: TRBD2 (5 bases). This CDR3 is 13 amino acids long. V was pared by 2 bases and J by 5 bases, with 9 bases between. The V gene's germline CDR1 is SGHAT and CDR2 FQDESV (reference sequence). The CDR3 DNA follows: TGTGCCAGCAGCTTAACTAGTTTCGAGACCCAGTACTTC. This sequence encodes CASSLTSFETQYF.

The genes are TRBV4-2 and TRBJ2-1; 14 bases line up with TRBD2. V shed 5 bases and J 8 bases; nucleotides not matched to a gene: 5. Germline assignment: CDR1 LGHNA and CDR2 YNFKEQ. The CDR3 spans 15 residues. CDR3 residues: CASSSGLAGVDEQFF. DNA of the CDR3: TGTGCCAGCAGCTCGGGACTAGCGGGAGTGGATGAGCAGTTCTTC.

The genes are TRBV30 and TRBJ2-1; 7 bases are a match to TRBD2. The CDR3 has 16 amino acids. Trimming cost V 3 bases and J 0 bases; bases outside gene matches: 8. Germline CDR1 and CDR2: GTSNPN and SVGIG (reference sequence). CDR3 sequence reads: CAWRGPGGFSYNEQFF. CDR3 nucleotides: TGTGCCTGGAGGGGGCCCGGGGGGTTCTCCTACAATGAGCAGTTCTTC.

This sequence joins TRBV4-1 and TRBJ2-6; 9 nucleotides match TRBD2. V shed 0 bases, J shed 3 bases, and the junction held 12 bases outside the gene matches. The CDR3 runs 20 residues. Germline-derived CDR1 and CDR2 are MGHRA and YSYEKL. Here the CDR3 DNA reads TGCGCCAGCAGCCAAGAAAGTTGGGGAGCGGGAGGCGTTGGGGCCAACGTCCTGACTTTC. It codes for CASSQESWGAGGVGANVLTF.